This TCR beta chain was identified during a study of cytomegalovirus exposure and HLA in healthy donors. In its sample, this clone was seen once. The germline V gene has CDR1 SNHLY and CDR2 FYNNEI. Unmatched junction bases numbered 9, after V lost 7 bases and J lost 7 bases. The CDR3 covers 15 residues. The study ran its PCR with 60 Vbeta and 13 Jbeta primers. The method was immunoSEQ multiplex PCR; TCRdb's version includes in-frame clones alone and lacks a portion of them. The sample includes some 120,000 clones, 80% of them seen just once. The rearrangement links TRBV2 to TRBJ1-5; 11 positions agree with TRBD1. The sequencing sample was made of PBMCs. This TCR was sampled from a man aged 50 to 59 in good health and CMV-seronegative. CDR3 DNA: TGTGCCAGCACCCCAGGACAGGGGGCGCGGCAGCCCCAGCATTTT. It is translated as CASTPGQGARQPQHF.